This entry lists 27 T cell receptor beta chains sequenced from one sample in a study of blood T cell repertoires in COVID-19. Repertoires were generated with immunoSEQ multiplex PCR, while TCRdb's copy carries only in-frame clones and drops some. The sample contains roughly 150,000 clones, over 75% of which appear only once. Sequencing was performed on peripheral blood. The receptors were gathered from a man aged 55 to 70 with active or convalescent COVID-19.

V is TRBV6-6 and J is TRBJ1-4, with 9 bases aligning to TRBD1. The germline V gene encodes CDR1 MNHNY and CDR2 SVGAGI (reference sequence). J gave up 3 bases and V 6 bases, and 2 bases lay outside the gene matches. The CDR3 is 14 amino acids. CDR3 bases: TGTGCCAGCAGGACAGGGGGTGCTAATGAAAAACTGTTTTTT. Protein product: CASRTGGANEKLFF.

This clone showed up just once. The rearrangement links TRBV5-6 to TRBJ1-2; the D is unclear. The germline gives CDR1 SGHDT, CDR2 YYEEEE. CDR3 size: 12 residues. V was clipped by 0 bases and J by 8 bases, with 8 bases between them. CDR3 sequence: CASSLVQSGYTF. The CDR3, as DNA: TGTGCCAGCAGCTTGGTACAGTCGGGCTACACCTTC.

The chain links TRBV29-1 to TRBJ2-7; a weak D match, TRBD2 (6 bases). Germline V CDR1 and CDR2: SQVTM, ANQGSEA. There are 13 residues in the CDR3. V dropped 6 bases and J dropped 2 bases, with 14 bases sitting between them. The CDR3 coding sequence is TGCAGCGTAAGAGGGACTCCAGCCTACGAGCAGTACTTC. Residues: CSVRGTPAYEQYF.

This chain uses TRBV27 with TRBJ2-3, with D tentatively TRBD1 (6 bases). CDR1 MNHEY and CDR2 SMNVEV come from the germline V gene (reference sequence). V was cut by 2 bases and J by 2 bases, with 20 bases left in between. This CDR3 has 18 amino acids. CDR3 protein: CASSLRYRQGIFTDTQYF. The CDR3 DNA sequence: TGTGCCAGCAGTTTAAGGTATCGGCAGGGGATTTTCACAGATACGCAGTATTTT.

This sequence joins TRBV11-2 and TRBJ2-1, with D possibly matching TRBD1 (6 bases). Germline V gene sequence: CDR1 SGHAT, CDR2 FQNNGV. The CDR3 sequence is 17 residues long. The V end lost 0 bases, the J end lost 6 bases, and 18 bases lay between the germline ends. CDR3 sequence: CASSLDIAQGLSNEQFF. The CDR3 nucleotides read TGTGCCAGCAGCTTAGATATTGCACAGGGTCTCAGCAATGAGCAGTTCTTC.

The chain joins TRBV3-1 (or the pseudogene TRBV3-2) to TRBJ2-5; no clear D gene. Trimming took off 1 base at V and 2 bases at J, with 11 bases between the two ends. The germline V gene has CDR1 LGHDT and CDR2 YNNKEL (reference sequence). The CDR3 loop spans 15 amino acids. The CDR3 loop is CASSQGPQFQETQYF. For the CDR3, the DNA is TGTGCCAGCAGCCAAGGCCCCCAGTTTCAAGAGACCCAGTACTTC.

CDR3 residues: CASSLNSDYGYTF. The CDR3, as DNA: TGTGCCAGCAGTTTAAACAGTGACTATGGCTACACCTTC. V is TRBV28 and J is TRBJ1-2; D is unclear. The CDR3 is 13 residues long. V lost 2 bases, J lost 3 bases, and 7 bases lay in between. Germline V gives CDR1 MDHEN, CDR2 SYDVKM.

The genes are TRBV2 and TRBJ1-4; D unclear. Between the trimmed V and J ends, which lost 5 bases and 3 bases, there was a span of 7 bases. Germline CDR1 reads SNHLY; CDR2 reads FYNNEI. The CDR3 has 13 residues. CDR3 DNA: TGTGCCAGCAGTCGGGTTTCTAATGAAAAACTGTTTTTT. Amino acids: CASSRVSNEKLFF.

The chain uses TRBV24-1 and TRBJ1-1, with D possibly being TRBD1 (6 bases). Looked up from germline, CDR1 is KGHDR and CDR2 is SFDVKD. This CDR3 region has 13 residues. The V and J ends lost 4 bases and 3 bases respectively, with 8 bases between them. Here the CDR3 reads CATSERQDTEAFF. The CDR3 DNA reads TGTGCCACCAGTGAGCGACAGGACACTGAAGCTTTCTTT.

The chain is built from TRBV11-2 and TRBJ2-7; perhaps TRBD1 as D (5 bases). Germline CDR1 reads SGHAT; CDR2 reads FQNNGV. The CDR3 totals 15 residues. V lost 1 base and J lost 3, with 13 bases in between. The CDR3 loop reads CASSLADSAGYEQYF. CDR3 coding DNA: TGTGCCAGCAGCTTAGCCGACAGCGCCGGCTACGAGCAGTACTTC.

This rearrangement joins TRBV5-1 to TRBJ1-1, with 7 nucleotides matching TRBD1. Trimming removed 0 bases from V and 5 bases from J; junction bases left unmatched: 1. Germline lookup yields CDR1 SGHRS and CDR2 YFSETQ. CDR3 size: 13 residues. This chain's CDR3 is CASSLEGATEAFF. As DNA, the CDR3 is TGCGCCAGCAGCTTGGAGGGGGCAACTGAAGCTTTCTTT.

The V gene is TRBV5-1, the J gene TRBJ1-1; weak D call: TRBD1 (6 bases). The length of the CDR3 is 14 residues. CDR1 and CDR2 from the germline V gene are SGHRS and YFSETQ. Trimming cost V 0 bases and J 10 bases, with 16 bases left between them. CDR3 coding DNA: TGCGCCAGCAGCTTGGGACAGGCGGGGGTGACAGCTTTCTTT. It specifies CASSLGQAGVTAFF.

The chain has TRBV13 and TRBJ2-3; tentatively, D is TRBD1 (6 bases). Trimming shortened V by 2 bases and J by 1 base, and 16 bases separated the two germline ends. The CDR3 spans 17 residues. From germline, CDR1 is PRHDT and CDR2 FYEKMQ (reference sequence). This chain's CDR3 is CASSLKGRGSRTDTQYF. The DNA of the CDR3 is TGTGCCAGCAGCTTAAAAGGAAGGGGGTCGCGCACAGATACGCAGTATTTT.

This rearrangement joins TRBV6-5 to TRBJ2-7, with 11 bases matching TRBD1. The CDR3 runs to 15 residues. Looked up from germline, CDR1 is MNHEY and CDR2 is SVGAGI. The junction had 7 bases not matched to a gene; V was cut back by 5 bases and J by 4 bases. This CDR3 is CASSPRTGGSYEQYF. Here the CDR3 DNA reads TGTGCCAGCAGTCCTAGGACAGGGGGCTCTTACGAGCAGTACTTC.

This clone turned up a few times. The genes are TRBV7-2 and TRBJ2-3; a weak D match, TRBD1 (5 bases). The germline V gene encodes CDR1 SGHTA and CDR2 FQGNSA. Between the trimmed V and J ends, which lost 5 bases and 0 bases, there was a span of 12 bases. The CDR3 is made up of 15 amino acids. This CDR3 is CASSPQGTSTDTQYF. DNA of the CDR3: TGTGCCAGCAGCCCCCAGGGTACTAGCACAGATACGCAGTATTTT.

This sequence joins TRBV5-5 and TRBJ2-1; 11 bases align to TRBD2. The germline CDR1 and CDR2 sequences are SGHKS and YYEKEE (reference sequence). This CDR3 is 18 amino acids long. The junction had 11 bases not matched to a gene; V was cut back by 4 bases and J by 2 bases. Here the CDR3 reads CASSPDRLAGRTYNEQFF. The CDR3 coding sequence is TGTGCCAGCAGCCCCGACAGACTAGCGGGAAGGACCTACAATGAGCAGTTCTTC.

For the CDR3, the DNA is TGCGCCAGCAGCATTAATTTACAGAGCTCTAACTATGGCTACACCTTC. Protein product: CASSINLQSSNYGYTF. The chain has TRBV5-1 and TRBJ1-2; no clear D. Trimming left V 4 bases short and J 0 bases short, with 16 bases between. CDR3 length equals 16 residues. CDR1 is SGHRS, CDR2 YFSETQ, per germline. The whole variable domain, remainder taken from reference TRBV5-1 and TRBJ1-2, is KAGVTQTPRYLIKTRGQQVTLSCSPISGHRSVSWYQQTPGQGLQFLFEYFSETQRNKGNFPGRFSGRQFSNSRSEMNVSTLELGDSALYLCASSINLQSSNYGYTFGSGTRLTVV.

This clone was observed a few times. The chain links TRBV25-1 to TRBJ2-7, with 7 bases that match TRBD1. This CDR3 has 14 amino acids. Trimming at V came to 0 bases and at J to 5 bases, leaving 4 bases not matched to a gene. Germline loops: CDR1 MGHDK, CDR2 SYGVNS. The CDR3 spells CASSEYGTVNEQYF. CDR3 in DNA: TGTGCCAGCAGTGAATATGGGACAGTGAACGAGCAGTACTTC.

V is TRBV27 and J is TRBJ1-3; TRBD1 is a possible D gene (6 bases). Deletions cut 5 bases from V and 1 base from J, with 15 bases between. The CDR3 covers 16 residues. Germline V gene data show CDR1 as MNHEY and CDR2 as SMNVEV (reference sequence). Written as DNA, the CDR3 is TGTGCCAGCAGTCGAACAGGGATCAGATCTGGAAACACCATATATTTT. Protein sequence: CASSRTGIRSGNTIYF.

The chain joins TRBV7-2 to TRBJ1-1; D unresolved. This CDR3 contains 16 residues. Looked up from germline, CDR1 is SGHTA and CDR2 is FQGNSA. The germline V and J ends were trimmed by 5 bases and 4 bases, with 20 bases remaining between them. CDR3 residues: CASSPGSAGIGTEAFF. CDR3 DNA sequence: TGTGCCAGCAGCCCAGGATCCGCGGGGATAGGCACTGAAGCTTTCTTT.

This rearrangement joins TRBV5-8 to TRBJ2-4; 7 positions agree with TRBD2. Germline assignment: CDR1 SGHTS and CDR2 YDEGEE. This CDR3 contains 16 residues. Trimming cost V 5 bases and J 3 bases; bases outside gene matches: 11. The DNA for the CDR3 is TGTGCCAGCAGTACCGGGACTAAGGTCGGCAAAAACATTCAGTACTTC. As protein: CASSTGTKVGKNIQYF.

The genes are TRBV3-1 (or the pseudogene TRBV3-2) and TRBJ2-3, with D maybe TRBD2 (6 bases). The V and J ends lost 0 bases and 5 bases respectively, with 21 bases between them. This CDR3 is built from 18 residues. Germline V gene data show CDR1 as LGHDT and CDR2 as YNNKEL (reference sequence). CDR3 sequence reads: CASSQDADAGPVVDTQYF. DNA of the CDR3: TGTGCCAGCAGCCAAGACGCCGACGCGGGACCTGTTGTAGATACGCAGTATTTT.

The chain uses TRBV24-1 and TRBJ2-5; 10 bases fit TRBD1. The CDR3 consists of 16 residues. The trim removed 8 bases at V and 4 bases at J, leaving 12 bases unmatched. Germline V gene data show CDR1 as KGHDR and CDR2 as SFDVKD. CDR3: CATILIRDRGPETQYF. DNA of the CDR3: TGTGCCACCATTCTCATCCGGGACAGGGGTCCAGAGACCCAGTACTTC.

The chain has TRBV18 and TRBJ2-6; D unclear. The CDR3 covers 14 residues. CDR1 is KGHSH and CDR2 is LQKENI in the germline V gene. V was clipped by 3 bases and J by 4 bases, with 7 bases between them. The DNA of the CDR3 is TGTGCCAGCTCACCCCTGAGGGGGGCCAACGTCCTGACTTTC. Residues: CASSPLRGANVLTF.

The chain joins TRBV19 to TRBJ2-3, with 8 bases lining up with TRBD2. V gave up 4 bases and J gave up 0 bases; unmatched junction bases: 6. This CDR3 has 16 residues. Germline V gene lookup returns CDR1 LNHDA and CDR2 SQIVND (reference sequence). CDR3 nucleotides: TGTGCCAGTAGTAGCTCACTAGCGGCTAGCACAGATACGCAGTATTTT. Protein sequence: CASSSSLAASTDTQYF.

The chain links TRBV29-1 to TRBJ2-7; 8 bases are shared with TRBD1. V shed 7 bases, J shed 2 bases, and the junction held 19 bases outside the gene matches. Germline-derived CDR1 and CDR2 are SQVTM and ANQGSEA. The CDR3 has 17 amino acids. CDR3 nucleotide sequence: TGCAGCGCCTCTGAAATAGGTCCGGGACAGGCCGCCTACGAGCAGTACTTC. Amino acid sequence: CSASEIGPGQAAYEQYF.

The chain recombines TRBV2 with TRBJ2-1; 10 bases are a match to TRBD2. CDR1 SNHLY and CDR2 FYNNEI come from the germline V gene. This CDR3 has 14 amino acids. Unmatched junction bases numbered 5, after V lost 5 bases and J lost 7 bases. CDR3 region: CASSRLAGANEQFF. As DNA, the CDR3 is TGTGCCAGCAGTCGGCTAGCGGGAGCTAATGAGCAGTTCTTC.